What follows are 11 T cell receptor beta chains derived from one specimen sequenced in a study of T cell responses to AZD1222 COVID-19 vaccine. The table came from immunoSEQ multiplex PCR; TCRdb's copy has only in-frame clones and leaves some out. The sample consists of 130,000 or so clones, 90% to 95% of them appearing once. Sequencing used peripheral blood, obtained on day 0 of AZD1222 vaccination. The source is an adult in good health.

The chain combines TRBV5-1 with TRBJ1-5; tentatively, D is TRBD1 (5 bases). This CDR3 is 14 amino acids long. CDR1 and CDR2 from the germline V gene are SGHRS and YFSETQ. The V end was cut by 4 bases, the J end by 3 bases, with 11 bases between. Here the CDR3 DNA reads TGCGCCAGCAGCCCGGGGGGGTACAATCAGCCCCAGCATTTT. Amino acids: CASSPGGYNQPQHF.

CDR3 DNA sequence: TGTGCCAGCAGCCATCCCGGGGGTACTGAAAAACTGTTTTTT. Translating gives CASSHPGGTEKLFF. The chain links TRBV3-1 (or the pseudogene TRBV3-2) to TRBJ1-4, with D maybe TRBD1 (5 bases). Germline-derived CDR1 and CDR2 are LGHDT and YNNKEL (reference sequence). V was clipped by 3 bases and J by 7 bases, with 12 bases between them. The CDR3 is 14 residues long.

The chain is built from TRBV5-4 and TRBJ2-3; a weak D match, TRBD2 (5 bases). This CDR3 has 14 residues. V lost 5 bases and J lost 3, with 13 bases in between. CDR1 is SGHNT, CDR2 YYREEE, per germline (reference sequence). In DNA, the CDR3 is TGTGCCAGCAGACTAGATGGCATTACAGATACGCAGTATTTT. This gives the protein CASRLDGITDTQYF.

The gene calls are TRBV3-1 (or the pseudogene TRBV3-2) and TRBJ2-2; D remains ambiguous. The germline V gene has CDR1 LGHDT and CDR2 YNNKEL (reference sequence). The CDR3 loop spans 13 amino acids. Trimming removed 1 base from V and 5 bases from J, with 5 bases in between. CDR3 bases: TGTGCCAGCAGCCAAGGTGGGACCGGGGAGCTGTTTTTT. This sequence encodes CASSQGGTGELFF.

This chain connects TRBV10-3 to TRBJ1-2; D unresolved. CDR1 is ENHRY, CDR2 SYGVKD, per germline. V was pared by 3 bases and J by 8 bases, with 13 bases between. The CDR3 length is 13 residues. The CDR3 here is CAISDGRDWGYTF. For the CDR3, the DNA is TGTGCCATCAGTGATGGTAGGGATTGGGGCTACACCTTC.

CDR3 nucleotides: TGTGCCAGTAGTGCTAGCGGGGGCACAGATACGCAGTATTTT. Its protein is CASSASGGTDTQYF. The chain links TRBV19 to TRBJ2-3, with 9 bases fitting TRBD2. There are 14 residues in the CDR3. V lost 5 bases to trimming and J lost 1 base; unmatched junction nucleotides: 1. Germline values: CDR1 LNHDA, CDR2 SQIVND (reference sequence).

The rearrangement links TRBV20-1 to TRBJ1-6; 7 nucleotides align to TRBD1. From germline, CDR1 is DFQATT and CDR2 SNEGSKA (reference sequence). The V segment lost 3 bases and the J segment 8 bases; nucleotides outside the gene matches: 13. This CDR3 contains 16 residues. In nucleotides, the CDR3 is TGCAGTGCTAGTGGCTCCGGGACAGAAAGTTATTCACCCCTCCACTTT. Translation gives CSASGSGTESYSPLHF.

The chain links TRBV5-1 to TRBJ2-2; TRBD2 agrees at 12 bases. Trimming removed 4 bases from V and 6 bases from J; junction bases left unmatched: 7. Germline CDR1 and CDR2: SGHRS and YFSETQ. CDR3 length: 16 amino acids. The CDR3 coding sequence is TGCGCCAGCAGCCCACTAGCGGGGGGCCGCCCCGGGGAGCTGTTTTTT. Its translation: CASSPLAGGRPGELFF.

The CDR3: CSVEAQVRNEQFF. The CDR3 bases are TGCAGCGTTGAAGCGCAGGTGAGGAATGAGCAGTTCTTC. V is TRBV29-1 and J is TRBJ2-1; no firm D call. Looked up from germline, CDR1 is SQVTM and CDR2 is ANQGSEA. The V gene lost 1 base and the J gene lost 7 bases, with 11 bases spanning the gap. This CDR3 region has 13 residues.

The chain employs TRBV2 and TRBJ2-5; D remains ambiguous. The CDR3 is 14 residues long. Trimming took off 6 bases at V and 4 bases at J, with 15 bases between the two ends. Germline CDR1 and CDR2: SNHLY and FYNNEI. The CDR3 region has the DNA TGTGCCAGCAGGGCCCCAAACTCGGGAGAGACCCAGTACTTC. Its translation: CASRAPNSGETQYF.

The J gene is TRBJ1-6, the V gene TRBV29-1, with 9 bases matching TRBD1. J was trimmed by 0 bases and V by 3 bases; bases with no gene match: 18. Germline V lookup: CDR1 SQVTM, CDR2 ANQGSEA. This CDR3 comprises 21 residues. The CDR3 DNA is TGCAGCGTTGACGTTAGCCGGGCCCGGGACAGGGCAAGCTCCTATAATTCACCCCTCCACTTT. Protein: CSVDVSRARDRASSYNSPLHF.